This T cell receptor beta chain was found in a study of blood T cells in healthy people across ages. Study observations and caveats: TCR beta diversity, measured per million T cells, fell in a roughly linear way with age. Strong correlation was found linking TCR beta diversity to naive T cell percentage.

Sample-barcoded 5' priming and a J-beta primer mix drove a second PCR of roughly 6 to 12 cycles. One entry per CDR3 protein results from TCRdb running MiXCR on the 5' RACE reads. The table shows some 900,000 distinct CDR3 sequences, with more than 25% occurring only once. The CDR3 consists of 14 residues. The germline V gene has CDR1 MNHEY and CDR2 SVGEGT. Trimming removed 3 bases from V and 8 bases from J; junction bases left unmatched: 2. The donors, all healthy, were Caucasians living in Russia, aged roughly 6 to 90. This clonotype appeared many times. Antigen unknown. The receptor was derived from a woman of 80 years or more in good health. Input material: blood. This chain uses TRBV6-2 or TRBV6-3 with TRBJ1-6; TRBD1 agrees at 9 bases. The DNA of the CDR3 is TGTGCCAGCAGTTATCGACAGGGGGATTCACCCCTCCACTTT. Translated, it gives CASSYRQGDSPLHF.